These 28 T cell receptor beta chains came from one sample sequenced in a study of metastatic and nonmetastatic thyroid tumors. TCRdb re-processed the PCR reads through MiXCR. The sample yields about 16,000 clones, 31% seen once. Thyroid surgery was performed in patients who had received no treatment beforehand. The sample comprised blood. The receptors shown here come from a female donor with papillary thyroid cancer or a benign thyroid nodule (not recorded which). Some clones in this sample may be carry-over from other donors' samples.

This clone appeared a few times. A clone one base away is much larger, so this may be a read error. The CDR3 spells CASSLGMCETQYF. The CDR3 DNA sequence: TGTGCCAGCAGCTTAGGGATGTGTGAGACCCAGTACTTC. The chain links TRBV7-6 to TRBJ2-5, with D uncertain. V was clipped by 1 base and J by 5 bases, with 8 bases between them. Germline V gives CDR1 SGHVS, CDR2 FNYEAQ. The CDR3 consists of 13 residues.

As to this clone: This may be a read error, as it is one base from a much larger clone. The chain recombines TRBV5-4 with TRBJ1-6; D is uncertain. CDR1 and CDR2 from the germline V gene are SGHNT and YYREEE (reference sequence). CDR3 size: 14 residues. The CDR3: CAISLGGYNSPLHF. The CDR3 DNA sequence: TGTGCCATCAGCCTGGGAGGTTATAATTCACCCCTCCACTTT.

This clone was counted a few times. CDR3 DNA sequence: TGTGCCAGCATAGAAACAGCGGAAACTGAAGCTTTCTTT. This translates into CASIETAETEAFF. The chain combines TRBV2 with TRBJ1-1, with D unresolved. CDR3 length: 13 residues. Trimming shortened V by 7 bases and J by 5 bases, and 14 bases separated the two germline ends. CDR1 SNHLY and CDR2 FYNNEI come from the germline V gene.

This clone is medium-sized by share. The chain joins TRBV6-1 to TRBJ2-6; the D is unclear. Trimming took 2 bases from V and 2 from J, leaving 13 bases between them. Germline values: CDR1 MNHNS, CDR2 SASEGT. The CDR3 sequence is 17 residues long. The CDR3 DNA is TGTGCCAGCAGTGAATGGAGAGGTAGGCCTGGGGCCAACGTCCTGACTTTC. Its translation: CASSEWRGRPGANVLTF.

The chain recombines TRBV5-1 with TRBJ2-5, with 9 bases that match TRBD2. Losses at the gene ends were 1 base for V and 2 bases for J; bases not matched to a gene: 6. In germline, CDR1 is SGHRS, CDR2 YFSETQ. The length of the CDR3 is 16 residues. As DNA, the CDR3 is TGCGCCAGCAGCTTGTTTGTAGCGGGAGTACAAGAGACCCAGTACTTC. Translated, it gives CASSLFVAGVQETQYF.

The J gene is TRBJ2-2, the V gene TRBV20-1; possible D gene TRBD2, 5 bases. V was clipped by 0 bases and J by 5 bases, with 16 bases between them. Germline CDR1 DFQATT, CDR2 SNEGSKA (reference sequence). The CDR3 contains 16 residues. DNA for the CDR3: TGCAGTGCTAGAGATGTTCTGCGGGTACCGACCGGGGAGCTGTTTTTT. Translating it yields CSARDVLRVPTGELFF.

This clone was counted only a few times. The chain links TRBV6-1 to TRBJ2-5, with TRBD1 matching over 9 bases. This CDR3 region has 15 residues. J gave up 2 bases and V 6 bases, and 7 bases lay outside the gene matches. CDR1 is MNHNS and CDR2 is SASEGT in the germline V gene. In nucleotides, the CDR3 is TGTGCCAGCAGCAAGGGACAGGGCCTGCAAGAGACCCAGTACTTC. Its protein product is CASSKGQGLQETQYF.

The rearrangement links TRBV11-2 to TRBJ2-3; perhaps TRBD1 as D (6 bases). The CDR3 has 16 residues. Looked up from germline, CDR1 is SGHAT and CDR2 is FQNNGV. V was cut by 5 bases and J by 5 bases, with 20 bases left in between. The CDR3 sequence: CASSSYNSWGLDTQYF. The DNA for the CDR3 is TGTGCCAGCAGCAGCTACAATAGCTGGGGGCTAGATACGCAGTATTTT.

The table lists this clone with many counts. The chain has TRBV20-1 and TRBJ2-1, with 8 bases identical to TRBD2. V lost 0 bases to trimming and J lost 7 bases; unmatched junction nucleotides: 8. The CDR3 has 15 amino acids. Germline values: CDR1 DFQATT, CDR2 SNEGSKA (reference sequence). CDR3 amino acids: CSARDASGLGNEQFF. DNA of the CDR3: TGCAGTGCTAGAGATGCTAGCGGGTTAGGAAATGAGCAGTTCTTC.

This clone was counted ten times or more. The genes are TRBV12-5 and TRBJ2-1; D gene ambiguous. This CDR3 spans 14 amino acids. Trimming shortened V by 5 bases and J by 0 bases, and 8 bases separated the two germline ends. Looked up from germline, CDR1 is LGHNT and CDR2 is FRNRAP. CDR3 sequence reads: CASGTSSSYNEQFF. The CDR3 DNA reads as TGTGCTAGTGGTACTTCTAGCTCCTACAATGAGCAGTTCTTC. The entire variable domain, with the rest obtained from reference TRBV12-5 and TRBJ2-1, is as follows: DARVTQTPRHKVTEMGQEVTMRCQPILGHNTVFWYRQTMMQGLELLAYFRNRAPLDDSGMPKDRFSAEMPDATLATLKIQPSEPRDSAVYFCASGTSSSYNEQFFGPGTRLTVL.

This clone was detected only once. This chain joins TRBV9 and TRBJ2-7; D assignment may be TRBD1 or TRBD2 (5 bases each). Germline assignment: CDR1 SGDLS and CDR2 YYNGEE. V lost 3 bases and J 4 bases, leaving 26 bases between the germline ends. CDR3 length: 18 residues. CDR3 coding DNA: TGTGCCAGCAGCGCCTCGGGGCTCGCTTGGACGGCAAATTACGAGCAGTACTTC. Translation gives CASSASGLAWTANYEQYF.

By frequency in the sample, this clone is medium-sized (0.01 to 0.1%). This chain links TRBV5-1 with TRBJ2-1; TRBD2 agrees at 9 bases. The CDR3 runs 15 residues. With V trimmed by 4 bases and J by 4 bases, 6 bases remained unmatched. The germline V gene has CDR1 SGHRS and CDR2 YFSETQ. The DNA for the CDR3 is TGCGCCAGCAGCAGCGGACTAGCGTCGTACAATGAGCAGTTCTTC. Its translation: CASSSGLASYNEQFF.

In this sample, this clone turned up a few times. The rearrangement uses TRBV7-2 and TRBJ2-6; 8 positions agree with TRBD1. Germline CDR1 reads SGHTA; CDR2 reads FQGNSA. The length of the CDR3 is 20 residues. V dropped 2 bases and J dropped 0; count of bases not matched to a gene: 12. CDR3 sequence: CASSLSGGRGQNSGANVLTF. CDR3 nucleotides: TGTGCCAGCAGCTTATCAGGGGGCCGGGGGCAGAACTCTGGGGCCAACGTCCTGACTTTC.

This clone was seen ten or more times. A much larger clone is a single base away; this may be a read error. This chain uses TRBV7-2 with TRBJ1-5, with D hard to call. Germline assignment: CDR1 SGHTA and CDR2 FQGNSA. The ends were cut back, 5 bases at V and 2 bases at J, with 13 bases in the middle. The CDR3 covers 15 residues. The CDR3 nucleotides read TGTGCCAGCAGCACCGGGGATTATGGCAATCAGCCCCAGCATTTT. Its translation is CASSTGDYGNQPQHF. Supplemented by reference TRBV7-2 and TRBJ1-5, the full variable domain reads GAGVSQSPSNKVTEKGKDVELRCDPISGHTALYWYRQSLGQGLEFLIYFQGNSAPDKSGLPSDRFSAERTGGSVSTLTIQRTQQEDSAVYLCASSTGDYGNQPQHFGDGTRLSIL.

This chain links TRBV6-1 with TRBJ2-7; 10 bases are shared with TRBD1. Unmatched junction bases numbered 0, after V lost 1 base and J lost 0 bases. The length of the CDR3 is 15 residues. Germline CDR1 reads MNHNS; CDR2 reads SASEGT. CDR3 sequence (DNA): TGTGCCAGCAGTGAAGGGACAGGGGGCTCCTACGAGCAGTACGTC. It specifies CASSEGTGGSYEQYV.

This chain joins TRBV3-1 and TRBJ1-3; D not resolved. Germline CDR1 LGHDT, CDR2 YNNKEL (reference sequence). Trimming removed 4 bases from V and 0 bases from J, with 7 bases in between. The CDR3 runs 14 residues. The DNA of the CDR3 is TGTGCCAGCAGCCCAGAGAACTCTGGAAACACCATATATTTT. Protein product: CASSPENSGNTIYF.

The chain employs TRBV28 and TRBJ2-7; tentative D call: TRBD1 (6 bases). Trimming took 6 bases from V and 3 from J, leaving 30 bases between them. Germline-derived CDR1 and CDR2 are MDHEN and SYDVKM. The CDR3 extends over 19 amino acids. The CDR3 region has the DNA TGTGCCAGCAGCCCCGAGGAAATACTCCCGAGGGAAGGGGGCTACGAGCAGTACTTC. Amino acids: CASSPEEILPREGGYEQYF.

The chain uses TRBV30 and TRBJ2-1, with 10 bases lining up with TRBD2. This CDR3 is built from 14 residues. Germline trimming cut 5 bases from V and 9 bases from J; bases unmatched to any gene: 10. Per germline, CDR1 GTSNPN and CDR2 SVGIG (reference sequence). CDR3 residues: CAWSGTSESGEQFF. The CDR3 bases are TGTGCCTGGTCCGGGACTAGCGAGTCCGGTGAGCAGTTCTTC.

By share of the sample, this clone is medium-sized (0.01 to 0.1%). V and J are TRBV11-2 and TRBJ2-7, with TRBD1 identical over 9 bases. The CDR3 runs to 15 residues. The germline V gene has CDR1 SGHAT and CDR2 FQNNGV. The junction had 4 bases not matched to a gene; V was cut back by 2 bases and J by 2 bases. The CDR3 DNA sequence: TGTGCCAGCAGCTTACGGGGACAGGGTCCCTACGAGCAGTACTTC. Its translation is CASSLRGQGPYEQYF. The full variable domain, with the rest looked up from reference TRBV11-2 and TRBJ2-7, is EAGVAQSPRYKIIEKRQSVAFWCNPISGHATLYWYQQILGQGPKLLIQFQNNGVVDDSQLPKDRFSAERLKGVDSTLKIQPAKLEDSAVYLCASSLRGQGPYEQYFGPGTRLTVT.

This clone has only one observation. The rearrangement links TRBV11-3 to TRBJ1-6, with D perhaps matching TRBD1 (5 bases). V was trimmed by 5 bases and J by 7 bases, leaving 15 bases between them. There are 15 residues in the CDR3. Per the germline V gene, CDR1 is SGHNT and CDR2 is YENEEA. CDR3 amino acids: CASSEGNAVNSPLHF. Here the CDR3 DNA reads TGTGCCAGCAGCGAGGGGAATGCGGTAAATTCACCCCTCCACTTT.

There are many counts of this clone. The V and J genes are TRBV20-1 and TRBJ2-1; 14 bases fit TRBD2. Germline CDR1 reads DFQATT; CDR2 reads SNEGSKA (reference sequence). This CDR3 comprises 16 residues. V dropped 6 bases and J dropped 4; count of bases not matched to a gene: 8. CDR3 protein: CSATGTSGGLYNEQFF. The CDR3 DNA is TGCAGTGCCACCGGGACTAGCGGGGGATTATACAATGAGCAGTTCTTC.

This clone ranks as medium-sized. The chain employs TRBV6-5 and TRBJ2-7; D gene ambiguous. CDR3 length equals 11 residues. Trimming pared 2 bases from V and 7 bases from J, leaving 6 bases between. Germline CDR1 is MNHEY and CDR2 is SVGAGI. CDR3 protein: CASSYQFEQYF. The CDR3 DNA is TGTGCCAGCAGTTACCAATTTGAGCAGTACTTC.

Relative to its sample, this clone is medium-sized (0.01 to 0.1%). V usage is TRBV7-9 and J usage is TRBJ2-7; D not resolved. The CDR3 is 11 residues long. In germline, CDR1 is SEHNR, CDR2 FQNEAQ (reference sequence). The germline V and J ends were trimmed by 5 bases and 3 bases, with 5 bases remaining between them. The CDR3 DNA reads TGTGCCAGCAGCGAAAACTACGAGCAGTACTTC. This gives the protein CASSENYEQYF.

The chain recombines TRBV13 with TRBJ1-2, with 7 bases lining up with TRBD1. From germline, CDR1 is PRHDT and CDR2 FYEKMQ (reference sequence). V lost 4 bases and J lost 6; bases outside the gene matches: 8. The CDR3 totals 14 residues. CDR3 in amino acids: CASSSRQGQDGYTF. The DNA for the CDR3 is TGTGCCAGCAGCTCCCGACAGGGCCAGGATGGCTACACCTTC. The variable domain in full, completed from reference TRBV13 and TRBJ1-2, reads AAGVIQSPRHLIKEKRETATLKCYPIPRHDTVYWYQQGPGQDPQFLISFYEKMQSDKGSIPDRFSAQQFSDYHSELNMSSLELGDSALYFCASSSRQGQDGYTFGSGTRLTVV.

The chain is built from TRBV19 and TRBJ2-1, with TRBD2 identical over 8 bases. Per the germline V gene, CDR1 is LNHDA and CDR2 is SQIVND (reference sequence). There are 16 residues in the CDR3. Trimming removed 5 bases from V and 7 bases from J; junction bases left unmatched: 13. CDR3 in DNA: TGTGCCAGTAGTCTACCTACTAGCGGAGACGGGAATGAGCAGTTCTTC. It is translated as CASSLPTSGDGNEQFF. Full variable domain (remainder filled in from reference TRBV19 and TRBJ2-1): DGGITQSPKYLFRKEGQNVTLSCEQNLNHDAMYWYRQDPGQGLRLIYYSQIVNDFQKGDIAEGYSVSREKKESFPLTVTSAQKNPTAFYLCASSLPTSGDGNEQFFGPGTRLTVL.

By its share, this clone is medium-sized. This chain connects TRBV10-3 to TRBJ2-2; possibly TRBD1 for D (5 bases). In germline, CDR1 is ENHRY, CDR2 SYGVKD. The CDR3 consists of 19 residues. Trimming took off 0 bases at V and 0 bases at J, with 17 bases between the two ends. The DNA of the CDR3 is TGTGCCATCAGTGAGTCGATAGAAGGGGCCTACGCGAACACCGGGGAGCTGTTTTTT. It translates to CAISESIEGAYANTGELFF.

By frequency in the sample, this clone is medium-sized. For the CDR3, the DNA is TGCGCCAGCAGTGGGACAGCCTACACTGAAGCTTTCTTT. Protein product: CASSGTAYTEAFF. This sequence joins TRBV10-1 and TRBJ1-1, with a possible D match to TRBD1 (6 bases). V was shortened by 4 bases and J by 3 bases, with 9 bases between the two germline ends. CDR3 size: 13 residues. Germline values: CDR1 WNHNN, CDR2 SYGVQD (reference sequence).

V is TRBV9 and J is TRBJ2-7, with D hard to call. V lost 3 bases and J 2 bases, leaving 12 bases between the germline ends. The CDR3 length is 14 residues. Germline V lookup: CDR1 SGDLS, CDR2 YYNGEE. CDR3 bases: TGTGCCAGCAGCGACAGACTGGATCCCTACGAGCAGTACTTC. Amino acids: CASSDRLDPYEQYF.